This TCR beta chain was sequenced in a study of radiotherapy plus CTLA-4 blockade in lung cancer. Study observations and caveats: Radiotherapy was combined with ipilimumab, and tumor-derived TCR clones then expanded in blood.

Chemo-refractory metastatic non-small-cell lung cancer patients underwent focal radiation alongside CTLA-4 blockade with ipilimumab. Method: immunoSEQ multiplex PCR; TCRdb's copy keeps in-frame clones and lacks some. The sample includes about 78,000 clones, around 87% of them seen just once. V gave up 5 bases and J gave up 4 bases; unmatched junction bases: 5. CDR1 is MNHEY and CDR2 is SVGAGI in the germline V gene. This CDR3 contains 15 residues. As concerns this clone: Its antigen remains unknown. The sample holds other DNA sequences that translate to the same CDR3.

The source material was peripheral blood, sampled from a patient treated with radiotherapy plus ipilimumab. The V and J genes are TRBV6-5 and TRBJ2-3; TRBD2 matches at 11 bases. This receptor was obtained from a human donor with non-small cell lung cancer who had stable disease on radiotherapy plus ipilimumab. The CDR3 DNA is TGTGCCAGCAGTCTTAGCGGGGGGGCCTCAGATACGCAGTATTTT. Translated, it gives CASSLSGGASDTQYF.